These 27 T cell receptor beta chains originate from one sample sequenced in a study of shared clonotypes between healthy human individuals. Sequencing used immunoSEQ multiplex PCR; TCRdb keeps in-frame clones, though not all of them. The repertoire holds around 320,000 clones, more than 75% seen once, with about 17% in the top ten. Sequences were obtained from memory CD8+ T cells sorted from blood. Subset here: CD45RO+ cells pooled with CCR7-negative TemRA cells. The receptors originated from a man aged 18 to 30 in good health.

CDR3 amino acids: CASSLADSLVADTQYF. In DNA form, the CDR3 reads TGTGCCAGCAGCTTAGCAGATTCCCTCGTGGCAGATACGCAGTATTTT. The chain is built from TRBV7-9 and TRBJ2-3; D unresolved. V was trimmed by 0 bases and J by 4 bases, leaving 14 bases between them. The CDR3 spans 16 residues. Germline CDR1 is SEHNR and CDR2 is FQNEAQ (reference sequence).

The chain couples TRBV6-4 to TRBJ2-3; a possible D gene is TRBD2 (5 bases). The V and J ends lost 3 bases and 4 bases respectively, with 14 bases between them. In germline, CDR1 is MRHNA, CDR2 SNTAGT. This CDR3 is built from 15 residues. The CDR3 is CASSEIGGRADTQYF. In nucleotides, the CDR3 is TGTGCCAGCAGTGAGATCGGAGGTCGGGCAGATACGCAGTATTTT.

The V gene is TRBV6-6, the J gene TRBJ2-1; tentative D call: TRBD1 (5 bases). Per germline, CDR1 MNHNY and CDR2 SVGAGI (reference sequence). Trimming cost V 2 bases and J 7 bases, with 15 bases left between them. This CDR3 region has 15 residues. DNA for the CDR3: TGTGCCAGCAGTTACATGTCAGGGATTGGGAATGAGCAGTTCTTC. Its protein product is CASSYMSGIGNEQFF.

The J gene is TRBJ2-5, the V gene TRBV7-9, with no clear D. The J call may be wrong; the DNA end is better matched by TRBJ2-7. This CDR3 contains 13 residues. CDR1 is SEHNR and CDR2 is FQNEAQ in the germline V gene (reference sequence). The DNA for the CDR3 is TGTGCCAGCAGCTTAGGCAGTAAATCCGAGCAGTACTTC. It translates to CASSLGSKSEQYF.

With respect to this clone: This specimen includes other DNA sequences encoding the same CDR3. The J gene is TRBJ2-7, the V gene TRBV29-1; unclear D gene. The V end was cut by 0 bases, the J end by 3 bases, with 6 bases between. Germline values: CDR1 SQVTM, CDR2 ANQGSEA. The CDR3 has 12 amino acids. The CDR3: CSVEDRYYEQYF. The CDR3 bases are TGCAGCGTTGAAGACAGGTACTACGAGCAGTACTTC.

This clone was recorded once. The chain employs TRBV6-5 and TRBJ1-3; 7 nucleotides match TRBD1. CDR3 length equals 15 residues. Trimming took 2 bases from V and 0 from J; bases not matched to a gene: 1. Germline V CDR1 and CDR2: MNHEY, SVGAGI. The DNA for the CDR3 is TGTGCCAGCAGTTACACAGGGGACTCTGGAAACACCATATATTTT. This encodes CASSYTGDSGNTIYF.

The table lists this clone with a count of one. The chain combines TRBV18 with TRBJ1-2; D not resolved. The CDR3 runs to 11 residues. Germline V lookup: CDR1 KGHSH, CDR2 LQKENI. V lost 3 bases to trimming and J lost 7 bases, with 6 bases between them. The CDR3 DNA is TGTGCCAGCTCACCCGGGATTGGCTACACCTTC. Translation gives CASSPGIGYTF.

This chain uses TRBV4-1 with TRBJ2-5, with 10 bases aligning to TRBD1. The CDR3 is made up of 16 amino acids. Germline V lookup: CDR1 MGHRA, CDR2 YSYEKL. Trimming took 0 bases from V and 5 from J; bases not matched to a gene: 6. CDR3 coding DNA: TGCGCCAGCAGCCAAGACCGGGACAGGGGCGCGGAGACCCAGTACTTC. Translation gives CASSQDRDRGAETQYF.

The chain carries TRBV4-3 and TRBJ1-2; D ambiguous. CDR1 and CDR2 (germline): LGHNA, YSLEER. The CDR3 runs 15 residues. V was clipped by 3 bases and J by 6 bases, with 17 bases between them. This CDR3 is CASSHRNDGVNGYTF. CDR3 coding DNA: TGCGCCAGCAGCCACCGAAACGACGGAGTAAATGGCTACACCTTC.

The J gene is TRBJ2-1, the V gene TRBV6-6, with a weak D call TRBD2 (5 bases). CDR3 length equals 14 residues. CDR1 MNHNY and CDR2 SVGAGI come from the germline V gene (reference sequence). The V gene lost 6 bases and the J gene lost 0 bases, with 9 bases spanning the gap. The CDR3 nucleotides are TGTGCCAGCAGCCCCGGGGACTCCTACAATGAGCAGTTCTTC. This encodes CASSPGDSYNEQFF.

This clone was recorded once. This sequence joins TRBV5-6 and TRBJ2-1, with D maybe TRBD1 (5 bases). Germline V gene data show CDR1 as SGHDT and CDR2 as YYEEEE. V lost 0 bases and J 5 bases, leaving 15 bases between the germline ends. The CDR3 length is 16 residues. The CDR3: CASSLGAIKGDNEQFF. CDR3 nucleotide sequence: TGTGCCAGCAGCTTGGGGGCAATAAAAGGGGACAATGAGCAGTTCTTC.

The rearrangement links TRBV13 to TRBJ1-2; possibly TRBD1 for D (6 bases). The CDR3 is 16 amino acids. Trimming took off 2 bases at V and 0 bases at J, with 13 bases between the two ends. Germline V gene data show CDR1 as PRHDT and CDR2 as FYEKMQ (reference sequence). CDR3 loop: CASSLRVSGANYGYTF. The CDR3 bases are TGTGCCAGCAGCTTAAGGGTTTCAGGGGCTAACTATGGCTACACCTTC.

The genes are TRBV29-1 and TRBJ2-7, with D hard to call. Germline CDR1 SQVTM, CDR2 ANQGSEA. Trimming cost V 4 bases and J 0 bases, with 7 bases left between them. The CDR3 runs to 12 residues. The CDR3 DNA follows: TGCAGCGTTGGAAGAGACTCCTACGAGCAGTACTTC. Protein: CSVGRDSYEQYF.

V and J are TRBV7-9 and TRBJ2-1, with 9 bases lining up with TRBD2. Germline CDR1 reads SEHNR; CDR2 reads FQNEAQ (reference sequence). V was pared by 1 base and J by 5 bases, with 6 bases of the junction left unmatched. The CDR3 contains 16 residues. The CDR3 nucleotides read TGTGCCAGCAGCTTAGTAGAGACTAGCGGAAACAATGAGCAGTTCTTC. Its protein is CASSLVETSGNNEQFF.

V and J are TRBV15 and TRBJ2-1, with TRBD1 matching over 9 bases. Trimming took 3 bases from V and 4 from J; bases not matched to a gene: 13. This CDR3 is built from 18 residues. The germline V gene has CDR1 LNHNV and CDR2 YYDKDF (reference sequence). For the CDR3, the DNA is TGTGCCACCAGCAGTGAACCGGGACAGGGAATAGGTTACAATGAGCAGTTCTTC. Residues: CATSSEPGQGIGYNEQFF.

This rearrangement joins TRBV6-1 to TRBJ2-7, with D tentatively TRBD2 (6 bases). Germline CDR1 and CDR2: MNHNS and SASEGT. Trimming pared 3 bases from V and 7 bases from J, leaving 19 bases between. This CDR3 is 15 amino acids long. CDR3 loop: CASSDQAEGGREQYF. CDR3 DNA sequence: TGTGCCAGCAGTGATCAAGCGGAGGGAGGTCGGGAGCAGTACTTC.

This rearrangement joins TRBV4-1 to TRBJ2-1; D ambiguous. The CDR3 totals 12 residues. The V gene's germline CDR1 is MGHRA and CDR2 YSYEKL. V shed 4 bases and J shed 2 bases, with 3 bases lying between them. CDR3 nucleotides: TGCGCCAGCAGCCCAACCTACAATGAGCAGTTCTTC. It encodes CASSPTYNEQFF.

CDR3 loop: CASSLWDRYQETQYF. CDR3 DNA: TGTGCCAGCAGCTTGTGGGACAGGTACCAAGAGACCCAGTACTTC. The V call is TRBV7-9, the J call TRBJ2-5, with TRBD1 matching 8 bases. V lost 3 bases, J lost 0 bases, and 3 bases stayed unmatched. Looked up from germline, CDR1 is SEHNR and CDR2 is FQNEAQ (reference sequence). This CDR3 is built from 15 residues.

A word on this clone: The sample carries other DNA sequences with the same CDR3. The chain combines TRBV4-1 with TRBJ2-7; D is uncertain. The V end was cut by 1 base, the J end by 4 bases, with 8 bases between. This CDR3 is 13 amino acids long. CDR1 and CDR2 from the germline V gene are MGHRA and YSYEKL. This CDR3 is CASSQGLGYEQYF. The DNA for the CDR3 is TGCGCCAGCAGCCAAGGATTAGGGTACGAGCAGTACTTC.

V usage is TRBV5-6 and J usage is TRBJ1-5; D ambiguous. The CDR3 totals 13 residues. V was pared by 4 bases and J by 0 bases, with 5 bases between. The germline gives CDR1 SGHDT, CDR2 YYEEEE. The CDR3, as DNA: TGTGCCAGCAGCCAGAATAGCAATCAGCCCCAGCATTTT. Its protein is CASSQNSNQPQHF.

This chain links TRBV9 with TRBJ2-5, with TRBD2 identical over 11 bases. Losses at the gene ends were 4 bases for V and 4 bases for J; bases not matched to a gene: 6. CDR3 size: 15 residues. Per the germline V gene, CDR1 is SGDLS and CDR2 is YYNGEE. The DNA for the CDR3 is TGTGCCAGCAGCACCGCCGGGACTAGCGGAGAGACCCAGTACTTC. As protein: CASSTAGTSGETQYF.

The chain joins TRBV7-9 to TRBJ1-2, with D unclear. Looked up from germline, CDR1 is SEHNR and CDR2 is FQNEAQ (reference sequence). V was clipped by 0 bases and J by 0 bases, with 11 bases between them. The CDR3 consists of 16 residues. The CDR3 is CASSLASRETNYGYTF. CDR3 bases: TGTGCCAGCAGCTTAGCCTCAAGGGAAACTAACTATGGCTACACCTTC.

V gene TRBV4-1 combines with J gene TRBJ2-7; 12 nucleotides line up with TRBD2. With 1 base clipped from V and 7 bases from J, the junction kept 5 bases outside the gene matches. The CDR3 loop spans 15 amino acids. In germline, CDR1 is MGHRA, CDR2 YSYEKL. In DNA, the CDR3 is TGCGCCAGCAGCCAAGGACTAGCGGGGGCGAGGGAGCAGTACTTC. Translation gives CASSQGLAGAREQYF.

This clone has only one observation. V is TRBV2 and J is TRBJ2-7; 10 nucleotides line up with TRBD1. CDR1 is SNHLY, CDR2 FYNNEI, per germline. V lost 6 bases to trimming and J lost 3 bases; unmatched junction nucleotides: 5. The CDR3 extends over 14 amino acids. The CDR3 region has the DNA TGTGCCAGCAGACCGGGACAGGGGCGCTACGAGCAGTACTTC. The encoded protein is CASRPGQGRYEQYF.

The chain employs TRBV7-9 and TRBJ2-7, with D hard to call. Germline V CDR1 and CDR2: SEHNR, FQNEAQ (reference sequence). The CDR3 loop spans 14 amino acids. Trimming cost V 5 bases and J 4 bases, with 15 bases left between them. The CDR3 sequence is CASSRPLDPYEQYF. The CDR3 DNA reads TGTGCCAGCAGCCGGCCATTGGACCCTTACGAGCAGTACTTC.

The chain recombines TRBV28 with TRBJ1-2; the D gene is possibly TRBD1 (5 bases). Trimming took off 10 bases at V and 3 bases at J, with 12 bases between the two ends. The CDR3 consists of 12 residues. Looked up from germline, CDR1 is MDHEN and CDR2 is SYDVKM. The CDR3 nucleotides are TGTGCCATCCCGGACAAGCACTATGGCTACACCTTC. Amino acids: CAIPDKHYGYTF.

The V call is TRBV4-3, the J call TRBJ2-7; D might be TRBD1 or TRBD2, each matching 5 bases. Germline CDR1 and CDR2: LGHNA and YSLEER. Trimming shortened V by 0 bases and J by 2 bases, and 14 bases separated the two germline ends. This CDR3 spans 16 amino acids. The CDR3 nucleotides read TGCGCCAGCAGCCAAGATCTGGGGGAGCTACCCTACGAGCAGTACTTC. Its protein is CASSQDLGELPYEQYF.